This passage covers 11 T cell receptor beta chains from one sample sequenced in a study of control samples from healthy donors and cancer patients. Only in-frame clones appear in the TCRdb table, and some are missing; sequencing was by immunoSEQ multiplex PCR. This sample yields some 150,000 clones, of which 75% to 95% are seen a single time; 5.5% to 7.5% belongs to the top ten. Sequenced input: blood. The source of these receptors is a young man in good health.

V is TRBV7-2 and J is TRBJ2-5; TRBD1 agrees at 7 bases. Germline CDR1 reads SGHTA; CDR2 reads FQGNSA. V dropped 6 bases and J dropped 3; count of bases not matched to a gene: 4. The CDR3 runs 13 residues. CDR3 region: CASRPGTEETQYF. In nucleotides, the CDR3 is TGTGCCAGCAGGCCGGGGACAGAAGAGACCCAGTACTTC.

The genes are TRBV6-9 and TRBJ2-4; no reliable D call. Trimming took 8 bases from V and 2 from J, leaving 13 bases between them. The CDR3 extends over 14 amino acids. The germline gives CDR1 MNHGY, CDR2 SVAAGI. The DNA for the CDR3 is TGTGCCAGCTCGATTAACTTAACCAAAAACATTCAGTACTTC. It codes for CASSINLTKNIQYF.

A single count supports this clone. The chain employs TRBV6-2 or TRBV6-3 and TRBJ2-7; perhaps TRBD1 as D (6 bases). V was cut by 6 bases and J by 1 base, with 16 bases left in between. CDR1 and CDR2 from the germline V gene are MNHEY and SVGEGT. This CDR3 has 15 amino acids. The CDR3 loop is CASSPNRAGSYEQYF. The CDR3 bases are TGTGCCAGCAGCCCGAACAGGGCTGGATCCTACGAGCAGTACTTC.

This chain links TRBV11-1 with TRBJ1-1; D perhaps matches TRBD1 (5 bases). V was trimmed by 7 bases and J by 0 bases, leaving 12 bases between them. CDR3 length: 14 amino acids. Germline V gene lookup returns CDR1 SGHAT and CDR2 FQDESV (reference sequence). The CDR3 loop reads CASKGQDVNTEAFF. The CDR3 DNA follows: TGTGCCAGCAAGGGGCAGGACGTGAACACTGAAGCTTTCTTT. The full variable domain, rest sourced from reference TRBV11-1 and TRBJ1-1, is EAEVAQSPRYKITEKSQAVAFWCDPISGHATLYWYRQILGQGPELLVQFQDESVVDDSQLPKDRFSAERLKGVDSTLKIQPAELGDSAMYLCASKGQDVNTEAFFGQGTRLTVV.

The chain couples TRBV9 to TRBJ2-1; TRBD2 is a possible D gene (6 bases). CDR1 and CDR2 from the germline V gene are SGDLS and YYNGEE. V was trimmed by 3 bases and J by 8 bases, leaving 15 bases between them. This CDR3 has 14 residues. Written as DNA, the CDR3 is TGTGCCAGCAGCGATCGTGGAGGGGAGGATGAGCAGTTCTTC. Protein: CASSDRGGEDEQFF.

This chain uses TRBV2 with TRBJ1-5, with D unresolved. The CDR3 spans 12 residues. Looked up from germline, CDR1 is SNHLY and CDR2 is FYNNEI. V was cut by 1 base and J by 12 bases, with 10 bases left in between. The CDR3 DNA is TGTGCCAGCAGTGAAGGCACCGTCTTCCAGCATTTT. Protein: CASSEGTVFQHF.

The rearrangement joins TRBV29-1 to TRBJ2-7, with D possibly being TRBD2 (6 bases). Germline lookup yields CDR1 SQVTM and CDR2 ANQGSEA. With 7 bases removed from V and 0 bases from J, the gap between germline ends came to 13 bases. CDR3 size: 13 residues. In nucleotides, the CDR3 is TGCAGCGCGGAAGCGGGTTCCTCCTACGAGCAGTACTTC. This codes for CSAEAGSSYEQYF.

The chain carries TRBV5-1 and TRBJ2-1; TRBD2 matches 7 bases. Germline CDR1 reads SGHRS; CDR2 reads YFSETQ. V was pared by 1 base and J by 8 bases, with 12 bases of the junction left unmatched. This CDR3 comprises 16 residues. CDR3 nucleotides: TGCGCCAGCAGCTTGAAAGAGGCTAGCGGTCCGGATGAGCAGTTCTTC. It specifies CASSLKEASGPDEQFF.

The chain carries TRBV30 and TRBJ1-1; TRBD1 agrees at 9 bases. Germline CDR1 GTSNPN, CDR2 SVGIG (reference sequence). V lost 1 base, J lost 4 bases, and 1 base stayed unmatched. The CDR3 covers 13 residues. The CDR3 loop reads CAWSEDRGTEAFF. CDR3 DNA: TGTGCCTGGAGTGAGGACAGGGGCACTGAAGCTTTCTTT.

This chain links TRBV7-2 with TRBJ2-1, with D possibly matching TRBD2 (5 bases). The CDR3 sequence is 13 residues long. CDR1 and CDR2 (germline): SGHTA, FQGNSA. Trimming removed 5 bases at V and 11 bases at J, with 16 bases between. CDR3 protein: CASSISGGVQQFF. The CDR3 DNA is TGTGCCAGCAGCATTTCCGGAGGAGTACAGCAGTTCTTC.

The V and J genes are TRBV3-1 (or the pseudogene TRBV3-2) and TRBJ2-3, with a weak D call TRBD2 (5 bases). The CDR3 spans 15 residues. CDR1 LGHDT and CDR2 YNNKEL come from the germline V gene (reference sequence). Trimming shortened V by 6 bases and J by 1 base, and 14 bases separated the two germline ends. The CDR3 nucleotides are TGTGCCAGCAGTCCCAGCGTGGGAGGCACAGATACGCAGTATTTT. Translated, it gives CASSPSVGGTDTQYF.